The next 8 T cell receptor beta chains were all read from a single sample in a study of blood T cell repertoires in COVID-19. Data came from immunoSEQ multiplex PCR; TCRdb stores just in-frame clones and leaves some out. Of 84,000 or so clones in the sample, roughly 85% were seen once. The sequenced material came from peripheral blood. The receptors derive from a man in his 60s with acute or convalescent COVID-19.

The CDR3 nucleotides read TGTGCCGCGACAGGGCGGTCTGGGGCCAACGTCCTGACTTTC. As protein: CAATGRSGANVLTF. The chain combines TRBV30 with TRBJ2-6, with 7 bases matching TRBD1. Unmatched junction bases numbered 5, after V lost 8 bases and J lost 1 base. CDR1 is GTSNPN and CDR2 is SVGIG in the germline V gene (reference sequence). This CDR3 is built from 14 residues. Based on the CDR3 plus reference TRBV30 and TRBJ2-6, the full variable domain is SQTIHQWPATLVQPVGSPLSLECTVEGTSNPNLYWYRQAAGRGLQLLFYSVGIGQISSEVPQNLSASRPQDRQFILSSKKLLLSDSGFYLCAATGRSGANVLTFGAGSRLTVL.

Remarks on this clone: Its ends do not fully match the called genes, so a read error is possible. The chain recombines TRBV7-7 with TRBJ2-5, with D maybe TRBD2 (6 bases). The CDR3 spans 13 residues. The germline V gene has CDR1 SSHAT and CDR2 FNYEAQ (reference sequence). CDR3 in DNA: TGTGCTAGCAGCTTAAACGGGGGAAAGACCCAGTACTTC. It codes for CASSLNGGKTQYF.

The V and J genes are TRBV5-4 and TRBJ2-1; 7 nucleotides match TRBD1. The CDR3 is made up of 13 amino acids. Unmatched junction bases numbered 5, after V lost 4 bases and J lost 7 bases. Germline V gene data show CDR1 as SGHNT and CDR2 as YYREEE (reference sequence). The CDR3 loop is CASSRQGVNEQFF. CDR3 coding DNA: TGTGCCAGCAGCCGACAGGGCGTAAATGAGCAGTTCTTC.

The CDR3 is CASSESYEQYF. CDR3 bases: TGTGCCAGCAGTGAATCGTACGAGCAGTACTTC. The V call is TRBV25-1, the J call TRBJ2-7; the D is unclear. The ends were cut back, 1 base at V and 4 bases at J, with 2 bases in the middle. This CDR3 is built from 11 residues. CDR1 is MGHDK and CDR2 is SYGVNS in the germline V gene.

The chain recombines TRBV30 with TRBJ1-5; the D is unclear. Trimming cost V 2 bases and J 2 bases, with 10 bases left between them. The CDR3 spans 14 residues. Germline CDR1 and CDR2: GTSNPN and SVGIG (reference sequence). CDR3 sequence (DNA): TGTGCCTGGAGTCGCGGGAGGGGCAATCAGCCCCAGCATTTT. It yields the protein CAWSRGRGNQPQHF.

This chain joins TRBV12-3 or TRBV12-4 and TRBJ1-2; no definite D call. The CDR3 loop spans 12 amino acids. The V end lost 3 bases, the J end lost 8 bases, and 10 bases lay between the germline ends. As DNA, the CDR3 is TGTGCCAGCAGTTTGGGAAGGGAGGGCTACACCTTC. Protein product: CASSLGREGYTF.

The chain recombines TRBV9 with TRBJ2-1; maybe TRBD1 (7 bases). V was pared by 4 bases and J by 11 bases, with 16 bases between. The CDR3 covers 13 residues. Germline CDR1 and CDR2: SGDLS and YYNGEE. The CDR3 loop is CASSSGGSRKQFF. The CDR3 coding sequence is TGTGCCAGCAGCTCAGGGGGGAGCAGGAAGCAGTTCTTC.

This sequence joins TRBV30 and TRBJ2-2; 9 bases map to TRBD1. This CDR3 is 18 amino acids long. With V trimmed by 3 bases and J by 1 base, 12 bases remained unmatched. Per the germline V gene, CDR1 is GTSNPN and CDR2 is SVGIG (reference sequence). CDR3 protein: CAWSRGTGRVGNTGELFF. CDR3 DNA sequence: TGTGCCTGGAGCAGAGGGACAGGGAGGGTCGGGAACACCGGGGAGCTGTTTTTT.